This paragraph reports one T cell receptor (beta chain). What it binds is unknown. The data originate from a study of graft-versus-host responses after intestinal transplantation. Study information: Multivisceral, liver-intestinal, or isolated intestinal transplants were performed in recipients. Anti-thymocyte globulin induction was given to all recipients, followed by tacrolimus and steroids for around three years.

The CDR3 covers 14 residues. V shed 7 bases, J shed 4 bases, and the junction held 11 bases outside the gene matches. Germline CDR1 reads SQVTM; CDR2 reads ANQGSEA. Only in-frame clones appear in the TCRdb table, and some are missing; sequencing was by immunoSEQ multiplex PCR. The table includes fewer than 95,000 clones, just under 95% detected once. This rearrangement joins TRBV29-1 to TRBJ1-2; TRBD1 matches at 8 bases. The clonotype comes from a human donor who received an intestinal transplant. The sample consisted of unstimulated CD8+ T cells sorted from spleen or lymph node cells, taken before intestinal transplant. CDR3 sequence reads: CSAGTGTGLYGYTF. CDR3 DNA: TGCAGCGCCGGAACCGGGACAGGCCTCTATGGCTACACCTTC.